This passage covers 8 T cell receptor beta chains from one sample sequenced in a study of identical twins (dated by TCRdb to the mid-2010s). The library was generated by 5' RACE. Data came from an Illumina HiSeq 2000. Using fastp at Q25 and MiXCR, TCRdb reprocessed the public reads and kept productive beta chains. Every distinct CDR3 protein forms one entry, paired with its most common genes and DNA. A total of some 630,000 distinct CDR3 sequences appear in this sample, around 7.5% of them only once. Roughly 1.6% of the sample belongs to the ten largest clones. These data also formed part of another study, on yellow fever vaccine responses in identical twins.

Sequenced: PBMCs. These receptors originate from a young woman in good health.

This clonotype was seen more than once but under ten times. J is TRBJ1-6 and V is TRBV5-1; no clear D gene. Germline V gene lookup returns CDR1 SGHRS and CDR2 YFSETQ. The CDR3 runs to 12 residues. V gave up 0 bases and J gave up 10 bases, with 5 bases separating them. The CDR3 spells CASSLDRSPLHF. The CDR3 DNA reads as TGCGCCAGCAGCTTGGATCGCTCACCCCTCCACTTT.

In this sample, this clonotype turned up many times. The chain recombines TRBV7-6 with TRBJ2-1, with 9 bases fitting TRBD1. In germline, CDR1 is SGHVS, CDR2 FNYEAQ. This CDR3 comprises 15 residues. The V gene end was trimmed by 1 base and the J gene end by 10 bases; junction bases not matched to a gene: 8. The CDR3, as DNA: TGTGCCAGCAGCTTAGTGGGACAGGGAGGGTGGGAGCAGTTCTTC. It translates to CASSLVGQGGWEQFF.

This clonotype was observed many times. The rearrangement uses TRBV13 and TRBJ2-1, with a tentative D call TRBD2 (6 bases). CDR3 length: 15 residues. Germline CDR1 PRHDT, CDR2 FYEKMQ (reference sequence). Between the trimmed V and J ends, which lost 3 bases and 4 bases, there was a span of 13 bases. The CDR3 region is CASSFPLGRYNEQFF. The CDR3 nucleotides are TGTGCCAGCAGCTTCCCCCTCGGGAGATACAATGAGCAGTTCTTC.

This clonotype was found many times. The chain employs TRBV5-1 and TRBJ2-2; TRBD2 agrees at 11 bases. V dropped 4 bases and J dropped 3; count of bases not matched to a gene: 5. The CDR3 has 16 amino acids. Germline values: CDR1 SGHRS, CDR2 YFSETQ. The CDR3 DNA is TGCGCCAGCAGCCCGTGGACTAGCGGGCACACCGGGGAGCTGTTTTTT. It yields the protein CASSPWTSGHTGELFF.

This chain joins TRBV12-3 or TRBV12-4 and TRBJ2-5, with D hard to call. The CDR3 totals 15 residues. Trimming removed 6 bases from V and 5 bases from J, with 19 bases in between. The DNA of the CDR3 is TGTGCCAGCAGACCCACCGCAGGTGGGTGGGAGACCCAGTACTTC. Protein: CASRPTAGGWETQYF.

This clonotype was observed many times. The chain joins TRBV12-3 or TRBV12-4 to TRBJ2-1; a possible D gene is TRBD1 (6 bases). CDR3 length: 14 amino acids. V lost 6 bases to trimming and J lost 6 bases, with 15 bases between them. The CDR3 spells CASRPGQWGNEQFF. The CDR3 DNA reads as TGTGCCAGCAGACCCGGACAGTGGGGCAATGAGCAGTTCTTC.

V usage is TRBV12-5 and J usage is TRBJ2-1; D call uncertain. This CDR3 region has 17 residues. V lost 6 bases, J lost 8 bases, and 26 bases lay in between. Per germline, CDR1 LGHNT and CDR2 FRNRAP. The CDR3 sequence: CASGLGSLPYIRDEQFF. The CDR3 bases are TGTGCTAGTGGCCTAGGATCCCTTCCCTACATCCGGGATGAGCAGTTCTTC.

This clonotype has just a few counts. The chain is built from TRBV6-5 and TRBJ1-2; D is undetermined. Trimming removed 10 bases at V and 3 bases at J, with 9 bases between. This CDR3 contains 11 residues. Germline CDR1 and CDR2: MNHEY and SVGAGI. The CDR3 DNA sequence: TGTGCCACCAGGCAGGACTATGGCTACACCTTC. Amino acid sequence: CATRQDYGYTF.